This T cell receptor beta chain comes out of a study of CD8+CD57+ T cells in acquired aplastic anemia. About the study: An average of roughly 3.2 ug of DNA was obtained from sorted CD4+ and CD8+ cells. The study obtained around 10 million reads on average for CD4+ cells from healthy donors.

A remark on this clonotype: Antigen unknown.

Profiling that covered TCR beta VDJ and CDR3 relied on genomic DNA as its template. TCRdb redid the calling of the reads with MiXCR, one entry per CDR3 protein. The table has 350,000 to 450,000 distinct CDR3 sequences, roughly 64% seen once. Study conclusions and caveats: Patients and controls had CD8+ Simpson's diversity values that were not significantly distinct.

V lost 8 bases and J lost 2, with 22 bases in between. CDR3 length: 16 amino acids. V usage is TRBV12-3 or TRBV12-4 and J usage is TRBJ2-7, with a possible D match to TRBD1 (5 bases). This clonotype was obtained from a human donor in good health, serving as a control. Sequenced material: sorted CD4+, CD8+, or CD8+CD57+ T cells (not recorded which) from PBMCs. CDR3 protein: CASGQALVPGTYEQYF. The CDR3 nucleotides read TGTGCCAGCGGTCAAGCGCTGGTTCCAGGGACCTACGAGCAGTACTTC.